Listed below are T cell receptor beta chains from one sample, sequenced in a study of T-cell memory formation after mild COVID-19. MiXCR was run by TCRdb on the 5' RACE reads, yielding one entry per CDR3 protein. The sample lists hundreds of thousands of distinct CDR3 sequences, roughly 17% occurring once. Sequences were obtained from PBMCs or a T cell subset sorted from them (not recorded which). These receptors were obtained from an adult woman who had mild COVID-19 (a few samples of this study predate the infection). Cell type and time point are not known. Each CDR3 is given with its conserved first and last residue.

v_gene	j_gene	CDR3aa
TRBV11-2	TRBJ1-1	CASSFDRGLTEAFF
TRBV6-4	TRBJ2-2	CASSPSASWTGELFF
TRBV20-1	TRBJ2-1	CSARPRDRGWNEQFF
TRBV24-1	TRBJ2-1	CATSGPSGQPISGVWDEQFF
TRBV7-8	TRBJ1-4	CASSLGGTGDEKLFF
TRBV20-1	TRBJ2-3	CSSKGSTDTQYF
TRBV9	TRBJ2-3	CGSSTLAGQTDTQYF
TRBV12-3/TRBV12-4	TRBJ1-1	CATGMRRMNTEAFF
TRBV5-1	TRBJ2-7	CASSPDSPGTGDEQYF
TRBV27	TRBJ1-2	CASRIGRNYGYTF
TRBV7-6	TRBJ2-1	CASSLVMGQGEEQFF
TRBV7-3	TRBJ1-1	CASSLLKGSEAFF
TRBV19	TRBJ2-2	CASSRTSGAGELFF
TRBV4-1	TRBJ2-2	CASSQGSAGVYTGELFF
TRBV7-8	TRBJ2-1	CASSLAAGTSSQDEQFF
TRBV19	TRBJ1-6	CASSTRQGWNSPLHF
TRBV25-1	TRBJ2-1	CASSDRRTGTSGYNEQFF
TRBV10-3	TRBJ2-5	CAISVGTGETQYF
TRBV20-1	TRBJ2-7	CSASTGTGVREQYF
TRBV7-3	TRBJ2-3	CASSLRRGDTDTQYF
TRBV24-1	TRBJ2-1	CATSEGRGTYNEQFF
TRBV7-3	TRBJ2-1	CASSLAAGALYNEQFF
TRBV15	TRBJ1-5	CATSREGGGIQPQHF
TRBV7-9	TRBJ2-1	CASSLDDGRGNNEQFF
TRBV4-1	TRBJ2-5	CASSQVSGVQETQYF
TRBV7-9	TRBJ1-2	CASSLNGDRRSYGYTF
TRBV7-8	TRBJ1-2	CASSLGGRGGYTF
TRBV6-5	TRBJ1-2	CASSPRQGWRGYTF
TRBV9	TRBJ2-3	CASSVAQGGTDTQYF
TRBV5-6	TRBJ1-3	CASSFVGSSGNTIYF
TRBV6-5	TRBJ2-3	CASSYSRTTTDTQYF
TRBV15	TRBJ2-1	CATSRDHPSFNNEQFF
TRBV28	TRBJ2-3	CASSFLGRATDTQYF
TRBV10-3	TRBJ1-4	CAIRPDRGGEKLFF
TRBV18	TRBJ1-6	CASSPIQGNSPLHF
TRBV29-1	TRBJ2-1	CSELGTSGNNEQFF
TRBV9	TRBJ2-7	CASSVGHPGGSYEQYF
TRBV3-1	TRBJ1-1	CASSQISTKAEAFF
TRBV7-9	TRBJ2-1	CASSLKGVVEQFF
TRBV5-1	TRBJ1-1	CASSLGGQRTEAFF
TRBV5-5	TRBJ2-1	CASSLDGGGYNEQFF
TRBV18	TRBJ1-1	CASSPGDLNTEAFF